This T cell receptor (beta chain) was identified in a study of cytotoxic CD8 clonotypes in ibrutinib-treated CLL. Study at large: Outcomes included some 24 partial and 2 complete responses; after median around 65 months, roughly 14 stayed remitted and 12 progressed.

General observations from the study: Under treatment, the uncommon public clonotypes either contracted or remained stable.

The intended depth for sequencing was 1 in 200,000 to 1 in 1 million T cells. Profiled with immunoSEQ multiplex PCR; TCRdb holds only in-frame clones, not every one. The sample carries about 68,000 clones, about two thirds recorded once. The CDR3 is 17 residues long. CDR1 SGHAT and CDR2 FQNNGV come from the germline V gene. V was shortened by 4 bases and J by 6 bases, with 22 bases between the two germline ends. Regarding this clone: Its antigen is still unknown.

This specimen was PBMCs, taken after 12 months of ibrutinib treatment. The rearrangement links TRBV11-2 to TRBJ2-1, with a tentative D call TRBD2 (6 bases). The source is a human donor with chronic lymphocytic leukemia. The CDR3 sequence: CASSWRGLAIPSNEQFF. CDR3 DNA: TGTGCCAGCAGCTGGAGGGGATTGGCAATTCCCTCCAATGAGCAGTTCTTC.